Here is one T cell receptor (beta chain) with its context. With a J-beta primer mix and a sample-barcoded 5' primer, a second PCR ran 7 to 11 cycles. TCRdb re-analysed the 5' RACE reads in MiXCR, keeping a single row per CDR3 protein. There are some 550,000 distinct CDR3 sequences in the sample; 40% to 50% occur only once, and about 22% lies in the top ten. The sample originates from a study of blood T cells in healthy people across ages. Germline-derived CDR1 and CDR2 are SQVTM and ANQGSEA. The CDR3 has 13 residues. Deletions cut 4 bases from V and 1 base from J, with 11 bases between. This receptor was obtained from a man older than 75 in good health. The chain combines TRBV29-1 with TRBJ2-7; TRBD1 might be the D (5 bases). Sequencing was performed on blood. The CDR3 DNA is TGCAGCGTTGTGATTCAGGGTTCCTACGAGCAGTACTTC. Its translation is CSVVIQGSYEQYF.